These 5 T cell receptor beta chains came from one sample sequenced in a study of CD8+CD57+ T cells in acquired aplastic anemia. The use of genomic DNA as template underpinned the TCR beta VDJ and CDR3 profiling. TCRdb reprocessed the reads via MiXCR and lists one record per CDR3 protein. The sample consists of 200,000 to 300,000 distinct CDR3 sequences, approximately 45% of them appearing once. All patients picked for sequencing had shown, by flow cytometry, an expansion of CD8+CD57+ cells. The source material was sorted CD4+, CD8+, or CD8+CD57+ T cells (not recorded which) from PBMCs. The receptors shown here come from a human donor with aplastic anemia.

As regards this clonotype: This may be a read error, as it is one base from a much larger clone. The chain carries TRBV4-3 and TRBJ1-1; D is uncertain. Trimming stripped 1 base from V and 5 bases from J, with 5 bases between. CDR1 LGHNA and CDR2 YSLEER come from the germline V gene. This CDR3 region has 12 residues. The CDR3 region has the DNA TGCGCCAGCAGCCAAGGTCGGACTGAAGCTTTCTTT. It codes for CASSQGRTEAFF.

This clonotype was detected many times. Relative to the germline gene, one junction end is altered; a read error may explain this. V gene TRBV13 combines with J gene TRBJ1-4, with a tentative D call TRBD1 (6 bases). The germline V gene encodes CDR1 PRHDT and CDR2 FYEKMQ (reference sequence). The length of the CDR3 is 15 residues. CDR3 DNA: TGTGCCAGCACCTTAGGGGGGACACTAAATGAAAAACTGTTTTTT. Its protein product is CASTLGGTLNEKLFF.

DNA of the CDR3: TGTGCCAGTAGTACAGACAGCTCCTCTGGAAACACCATATATTTT. This encodes CASSTDSSSGNTIYF. This chain uses TRBV19 with TRBJ1-3, with D possibly being TRBD1 (5 bases). The germline CDR1 and CDR2 sequences are LNHDA and SQIVND (reference sequence). V lost 4 bases to trimming and J lost 0 bases, with 10 bases between them. The CDR3 loop spans 15 amino acids.

The CDR3 spells CSARAHGRERGYTF. CDR3 sequence (DNA): TGCAGTGCTAGAGCCCACGGGAGGGAGCGTGGCTACACCTTC. This chain uses TRBV20-1 with TRBJ1-2; D is unclear. Trimming cost V 1 base and J 7 bases, with 16 bases left between them. The CDR3 length is 14 residues. Germline CDR1 DFQATT, CDR2 SNEGSKA (reference sequence).

CDR3 in DNA: TGTGCCAGTAGTTCAAGGCTGGGGTACCCTAATTCACCCCTCCACTTT. It is translated as CASSSRLGYPNSPLHF. The genes are TRBV19 and TRBJ1-6, with D unclear. The germline CDR1 and CDR2 sequences are LNHDA and SQIVND (reference sequence). This CDR3 contains 16 residues. V lost 5 bases and J 6 bases, leaving 17 bases between the germline ends. The complete variable domain, with remaining parts taken from reference TRBV19 and TRBJ1-6, reads DGGITQSPKYLFRKEGQNVTLSCEQNLNHDAMYWYRQDPGQGLRLIYYSQIVNDFQKGDIAEGYSVSREKKESFPLTVTSAQKNPTAFYLCASSSRLGYPNSPLHFGNGTRLTVT.